Listed below are T cell receptor beta chains from one sample, sequenced in a study of T cells in Graves' hyperthyroidism and ophthalmopathy. TCRdb reprocessed the multiplex PCR reads with MiXCR, giving one entry per CDR3 protein. The data contain about 380,000 distinct CDR3 sequences, under 20% of them singletons. Sequenced input: blood. Every receptor here comes from a man younger than 30 with Graves' ophthalmopathy. CDR3s include the opening cysteine and the closing phenylalanine or tryptophan. The order of the fields is CDR3 protein, CDR3 DNA, clone size, D gene, V gene, J gene. A D gene is named only where the DNA matches it firmly. A row's size may be missing; if present it is once, few, many or a size class.

CDR3 protein: CASSEIGEAYGYTF
CDR3 DNA: TGTGCCAGCAGTGAAATCGGGGAGGCCTATGGCTACACCTTC
clone size: few
D gene: -
V gene: TRBV6-1
J gene: TRBJ1-2

CDR3 protein: CSARDASGLRGAEAFF
CDR3 DNA: TGCAGTGCTAGAGATGCTTCGGGTCTCAGGGGGGCTGAAGCTTTCTTT
clone size: -
D gene: TRBD1
V gene: TRBV20-1
J gene: TRBJ1-1

CDR3 protein: CASSFEGWSEQFF
CDR3 DNA: TGTGCCAGCAGCTTTGAGGGATGGAGTGAGCAGTTCTTC
clone size: many
D gene: -
V gene: TRBV11-2
J gene: TRBJ2-1

CDR3 protein: CASSTAREVAEAFF
CDR3 DNA: TGTGCCAGCAGCACCGCCAGGGAGGTGGCTGAAGCTTTCTTT
clone size: few
D gene: -
V gene: TRBV7-9
J gene: TRBJ1-1

CDR3 protein: CASSGSGGSEKLFF
CDR3 DNA: TGCGCCAGCAGCGGCTCAGGGGGAAGCGAAAAACTGTTTTTT
clone size: -
D gene: TRBD1
V gene: TRBV9
J gene: TRBJ1-4

CDR3 protein: CATAGQGGSREPNEQYF
CDR3 DNA: TGTGCCACGGCGGGACAGGGGGGATCGCGGGAGCCCAACGAGCAGTACTTC
clone size: once
D gene: TRBD1
V gene: TRBV7-9
J gene: TRBJ2-7

CDR3 protein: CSARLGETEAFF
CDR3 DNA: TGCAGTGCTAGGTTGGGGGAAACTGAAGCTTTCTTT
clone size: many
D gene: -
V gene: TRBV20-1
J gene: TRBJ1-1

CDR3 protein: CASSSTNTGLINEQFF
CDR3 DNA: TGTGCCAGCAGCTCTACAAACACTGGATTAATCAATGAGCAGTTCTTC
clone size: -
D gene: -
V gene: TRBV7-9
J gene: TRBJ2-1

CDR3 protein: CASSLGDRGITEAFF
CDR3 DNA: TGCGCCAGCAGCCTAGGGGACAGGGGGATCACTGAAGCTTTCTTT
clone size: many
D gene: TRBD1
V gene: TRBV5-1
J gene: TRBJ1-1

CDR3 protein: CASSPREVYNEQFF
CDR3 DNA: TGTGCCAGCAGTCCAAGGGAGGTTTACAATGAGCAGTTCTTC
clone size: -
D gene: -
V gene: TRBV7-9
J gene: TRBJ2-1

CDR3 protein: CSASAPGPAFF
CDR3 DNA: TGCAGTGCTAGCGCTCCAGGCCCAGCTTTCTTT
clone size: -
D gene: -
V gene: TRBV20-1
J gene: TRBJ1-1

CDR3 protein: CASSRSRTSGGAQETQYF
CDR3 DNA: TGTGCCAGCAGCCGATCCCGGACTAGCGGGGGGGCCCAAGAGACCCAGTACTTC
clone size: many
D gene: TRBD2
V gene: TRBV12-3/TRBV12-4
J gene: TRBJ2-5

CDR3 protein: CASSPRGGEMPDTQYF
CDR3 DNA: TGTGCCAGCAGCCCAAGGGGGGGCGAGATGCCAGATACGCAGTATTTT
clone size: -
D gene: -
V gene: TRBV13
J gene: TRBJ2-3

CDR3 protein: CASSSSGYGTDTQYF
CDR3 DNA: TGTGCCAGCAGCTCGTCGGGATATGGGACAGATACGCAGTATTTT
clone size: -
D gene: -
V gene: TRBV7-2
J gene: TRBJ2-3

CDR3 protein: CASSQSREGEAFF
CDR3 DNA: TGTGCCAGCAGCCAGTCCCGGGAAGGGGAAGCTTTCTTT
clone size: many
D gene: -
V gene: TRBV3-1
J gene: TRBJ1-1

CDR3 protein: CASSLAGGGQETQYF
CDR3 DNA: TGCGCCAGCAGCTTGGCCGGGGGGGGACAAGAGACCCAGTACTTC
clone size: -
D gene: TRBD2
V gene: TRBV5-1
J gene: TRBJ2-5

CDR3 protein: CASNQPNTEAFF
CDR3 DNA: TGTGCCAGCAACCAGCCCAACACTGAAGCTTTCTTT
clone size: many
D gene: -
V gene: TRBV6-1
J gene: TRBJ1-1

CDR3 protein: CSARGQRGRADTQYF
CDR3 DNA: TGCAGTGCTAGGGGCCAGCGGGGGAGGGCAGATACGCAGTATTTT
clone size: -
D gene: TRBD2
V gene: TRBV20-1
J gene: TRBJ2-3

CDR3 protein: CASSLMGATGVYNEQFF
CDR3 DNA: TGTGCCAGCAGCTTAATGGGGGCCACCGGGGTTTACAATGAGCAGTTCTTC
clone size: many
D gene: -
V gene: TRBV7-3
J gene: TRBJ2-1

CDR3 protein: CASSYGTSATYEQYF
CDR3 DNA: TGTGCCAGCAGTTATGGGACTAGCGCTACCTACGAGCAGTACTTC
clone size: few
D gene: TRBD2
V gene: TRBV6-2/TRBV6-3
J gene: TRBJ2-7

CDR3 protein: CSAPRAGGFLDTQYF
CDR3 DNA: TGCAGTGCTCCTAGAGCGGGGGGGTTCTTAGATACGCAGTATTTT
clone size: few
D gene: TRBD2
V gene: TRBV20-1
J gene: TRBJ2-3

CDR3 protein: CASSYMFEGRNNGQFF
CDR3 DNA: TGTGCCAGCAGTTACATGTTCGAGGGGCGAAACAATGGGCAGTTCTTC
clone size: -
D gene: -
V gene: TRBV6-5
J gene: TRBJ2-1

CDR3 protein: CASSDGANYGYTF
CDR3 DNA: TGTGCCAGTTCGGACGGTGCTAACTATGGCTACACCTTC
clone size: few
D gene: -
V gene: TRBV19
J gene: TRBJ1-2

CDR3 protein: CATRGSGTGTKELFF
CDR3 DNA: TGTGCCACCAGGGGATCGGGGACAGGAACTAAGGAGCTGTTTTTT
clone size: -
D gene: TRBD1
V gene: TRBV24-1
J gene: TRBJ2-2

CDR3 protein: CASSETGGDNQPQHF
CDR3 DNA: TGTGCCAGCAGCGAAACAGGGGGCGACAATCAGCCCCAGCATTTT
clone size: -
D gene: TRBD1
V gene: TRBV9
J gene: TRBJ1-5

CDR3 protein: CASSPSSSAGMAYEQYF
CDR3 DNA: TGTGCCAGCTCACCATCGTCGTCGGCAGGGATGGCCTACGAGCAGTACTTC
clone size: few
D gene: -
V gene: TRBV18
J gene: TRBJ2-7

CDR3 protein: CASSVGKTYEQYF
CDR3 DNA: TGTGCCAGCAGCGTCGGGAAAACCTACGAGCAGTACTTC
clone size: many
D gene: -
V gene: TRBV7-3
J gene: TRBJ2-7

CDR3 protein: CASSYGLVDTQYF
CDR3 DNA: TGTGCCAGCAGTTACGGGTTAGTGGATACGCAGTATTTT
clone size: few
D gene: -
V gene: TRBV6-5
J gene: TRBJ2-3

CDR3 protein: CASSPEGFPYEQYF
CDR3 DNA: TGCGCCAGCAGCCCCGAAGGCTTCCCCTACGAGCAGTACTTC
clone size: many
D gene: -
V gene: TRBV5-1
J gene: TRBJ2-7

CDR3 protein: CASIGDSFSYEQYF
CDR3 DNA: TGCGCCAGCATTGGGGACAGCTTTTCCTACGAGCAGTACTTC
clone size: -
D gene: TRBD1
V gene: TRBV10-2
J gene: TRBJ2-7

CDR3 protein: CASSPPDINEKLFF
CDR3 DNA: TGTGCCAGCAGTCCCCCGGACATTAATGAAAAACTGTTTTTT
clone size: -
D gene: -
V gene: TRBV28
J gene: TRBJ1-4

CDR3 protein: CSARDVGENTEAFF
CDR3 DNA: TGCAGTGCTAGAGATGTGGGGGAGAACACTGAAGCTTTCTTT
clone size: many
D gene: -
V gene: TRBV20-1
J gene: TRBJ1-1

CDR3 protein: CASRLRTGSTHEQYF
CDR3 DNA: TGTGCCAGCAGGCTCCGGACAGGGAGTACCCACGAGCAGTACTTC
clone size: many
D gene: TRBD1
V gene: TRBV13
J gene: TRBJ2-7